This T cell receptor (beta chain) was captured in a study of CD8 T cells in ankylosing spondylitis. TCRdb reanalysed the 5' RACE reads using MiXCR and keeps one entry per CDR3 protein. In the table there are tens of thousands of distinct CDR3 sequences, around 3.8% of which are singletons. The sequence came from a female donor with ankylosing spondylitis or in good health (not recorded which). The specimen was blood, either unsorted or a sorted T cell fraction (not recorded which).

CDR3 sequence reads: CASSVAEGPETQYF. The CDR3 DNA follows: TGTGCCAGCAGCGTAGCGGAGGGCCCAGAGACCCAGTACTTC. The chain combines TRBV9 with TRBJ2-5; a possible D gene is TRBD2 (6 bases). V dropped 0 bases and J dropped 4 bases, with 10 bases sitting between them. CDR1 SGDLS and CDR2 YYNGEE come from the germline V gene. CDR3 length: 14 amino acids.